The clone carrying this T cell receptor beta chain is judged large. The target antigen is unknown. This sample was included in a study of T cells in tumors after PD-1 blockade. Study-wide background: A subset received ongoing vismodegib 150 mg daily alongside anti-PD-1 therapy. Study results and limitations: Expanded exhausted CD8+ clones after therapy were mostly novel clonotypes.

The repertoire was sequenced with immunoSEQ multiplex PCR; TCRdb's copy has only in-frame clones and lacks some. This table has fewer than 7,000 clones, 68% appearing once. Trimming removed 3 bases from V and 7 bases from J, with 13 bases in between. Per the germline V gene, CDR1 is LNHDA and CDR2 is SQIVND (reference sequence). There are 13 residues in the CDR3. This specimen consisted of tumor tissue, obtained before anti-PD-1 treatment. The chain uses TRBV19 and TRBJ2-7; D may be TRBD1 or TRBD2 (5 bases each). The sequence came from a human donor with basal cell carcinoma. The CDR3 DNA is TGTGCCAGTAGTATTTCAGGGACCTCGGAGCAGTACTTC. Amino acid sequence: CASSISGTSEQYF.